This T cell receptor (beta chain) was recorded in a study of blood T cell repertoires in COVID-19. Across the whole study: The United States, Italy and Spain supplied acute and convalescent COVID-19 samples. PBMCs, B-cell-depleted T cells, or T cells were the source of the cDNA or gDNA that made up the material.

As processed by the authors: How many nucleated cells were present was estimated from reference gene primer amplification. Sequencing was performed with immunoSEQ multiplex PCR; in TCRdb, only in-frame clones are kept and a portion is missing. Clone size and the V and J calls come from that table; the DNA yielded D and trimming. The sample lists approximately 240,000 clones, about 88% seen once, with around 2.2% in the top ten. Germline V CDR1 and CDR2: MDHEN, SYDVKM. Trimming cost V 5 bases and J 10 bases, with 20 bases left between them. There are 15 residues in the CDR3. The specimen sequenced was peripheral blood. The V and J genes are TRBV28 and TRBJ1-4, with a weak D call TRBD1 (6 bases). This receptor was taken from a woman between 40 and 50 years old who had recovered from COVID-19. CDR3: CASSPATGFIGKLFF. The DNA for the CDR3 is TGTGCCAGCAGTCCCGCGACAGGTTTTATTGGAAAACTGTTTTTT. Variable domain in full (rest from reference TRBV28 and TRBJ1-4): DVKVTQSSRYLVKRTGEKVFLECVQDMDHENMFWYRQDPGLGLRLIYFSYDVKMKEKGDIPEGYSVSREKKERFSLILESASTNQTSMYLCASSPATGFIGKLFFGSGTQLSVL.